A selection of T cell receptor beta chains follows, all from one sample in a study of CD8+CD57+ T cells in acquired aplastic anemia. From the reads, TCRdb called clonotypes with MiXCR, one entry per CDR3 protein. Of more than 150,000 distinct CDR3 sequences in the sample, over 60% were seen once. The material sequenced was sorted CD4+, CD8+, or CD8+CD57+ T cells (not recorded which) from PBMCs. The origin of the receptors is a human donor with severe aplastic anemia or a healthy control (not recorded which). The CDR3 runs from the conserved cysteine through the conserved F or W. The D gene is left open where the match is weak. Expanded clones are given a class, and other clones once, few, many or no size at all.

clone_size j_call v_call cdr3_length d_call cdr3_aa cdr3_nt
NA TRBJ2-3 TRBV7-6 16 TRBD2 CASSLGRGETTDTQYF TGTGCCAGCAGCTTAGGGCGGGGGGAGACCACAGATACGCAGTATTTT
NA TRBJ1-5 TRBV10-3 12 NA CAISEWDQPQHF TGTGCCATCAGTGAGTGGGATCAGCCCCAGCATTTT
many TRBJ2-7 TRBV7-8 11 NA CASSSTYEQYF TGTGCCAGCAGCTCCACCTACGAGCAGTACTTC
NA TRBJ1-1 TRBV5-1 15 NA CASSNQGHAGTEAFF TGCGCCAGCAGCAATCAGGGGCACGCGGGAACTGAAGCTTTCTTT
NA TRBJ2-2 TRBV9 16 NA CASSVGAPLGTGELFF TGTGCCAGCAGCGTAGGTGCCCCCTTGGGAACCGGGGAGCTGTTTTTT
many TRBJ1-1 TRBV29-1 14 TRBD1 CSVDTGQGWTEAFF TGCAGCGTTGATACCGGACAGGGATGGACTGAAGCTTTCTTT
NA TRBJ1-5 TRBV10-3 11 NA CAISEGTSQHF TGTGCCATCAGTGAGGGGACGTCCCAGCATTTT
NA TRBJ2-5 TRBV24-1 18 TRBD2 CATSDDRVLAGGQETQYF TGTGCCACCAGTGACGATCGGGTGCTAGCGGGGGGACAAGAGACCCAGTACTTC
NA TRBJ2-7 TRBV10-3 13 TRBD2 CAAQREGTYEQYF TGTGCCGCACAGCGGGAGGGGACCTACGAGCAGTACTTC
NA TRBJ1-2 TRBV25-1 18 NA CASSESGGNRAGYYGYTF TGTGCCAGCAGTGAATCGGGGGGAAACAGGGCCGGGTACTATGGCTACACCTTC
NA TRBJ2-2 TRBV7-2 14 NA CASSGQANTGELFF TGTGCCAGCAGCGGACAAGCGAACACCGGGGAGCTGTTTTTT
NA TRBJ2-7 TRBV7-3 16 NA CASSEAGQSYSYEQYF TGTGCCAGCAGCGAAGCGGGACAGTCGTACTCCTACGAGCAGTACTTC
NA TRBJ2-1 TRBV7-3 13 NA CASSQGLGNEQFF TGTGCCAGCAGCCAAGGGTTAGGGAATGAGCAGTTCTTC
few TRBJ1-2 TRBV12-3/TRBV12-4 14 NA CASTPYTEYYGYTF TGTGCCAGCACCCCGTACACGGAATACTATGGCTACACCTTC
NA TRBJ2-1 TRBV7-2 15 TRBD2 CASSLSGGGRSEQFF TGTGCCAGCAGCTTATCTGGCGGGGGGAGGAGTGAGCAGTTCTTC
NA TRBJ2-1 TRBV20-1 12 TRBD2 CSATSGRAPQFF TGCAGTGCAACTAGCGGGAGGGCTCCACAGTTCTTC